This entry features one TCR beta chain sequence. No antigen is known for it. V was cut by 5 bases and J by 4 bases, with 20 bases left in between. CDR3 size: 15 residues. Germline lookup yields CDR1 SQVTM and CDR2 ANQGSEA. Indicated treatment: approximately 18 received Ad26.COV2.S at low or high dose, single or two shots; a few received placebo; per-sample allocation not given. Specimens were obtained on day 63 following the first vaccine or placebo injection. Expression of Wuhan-strain SARS-CoV-2 spike came from the Ad26 vector that formed the vaccine. The data stem from a study of Ad26.COV2.S vaccination and SARS-CoV-2 variants. TCRdb's copy holds only in-frame clones and misses some; the assay was immunoSEQ multiplex PCR. In the table there are about 680,000 clones, 89% of which are singletons. Regarding the study as a whole: Breadth of non-spike TCRs did not differ between vaccinees and placebo recipients. Compared with placebo recipients, vaccine recipients had higher spike-specific TCR breadth. Using TCR breadth and depth analyses may have led to underestimated total T cell responses.

Sequences were derived from peripheral blood, sampled in a trial of Ad26.COV2.S vaccine versus placebo. V and J are TRBV29-1 and TRBJ1-1; D might be TRBD1 (5 bases). The sequence was obtained from a person aged 18-60 years who received the Ad26.COV2.S COVID-19 vaccine or a placebo. The CDR3 here is CSVKIWPGLGTEAFF. Here the CDR3 DNA reads TGCAGCGTTAAAATATGGCCGGGGCTGGGCACTGAAGCTTTCTTT.